Below are 25 T cell receptor beta chains sequenced from a single sample in a study of T cell responses to AZD1222 COVID-19 vaccine. Only in-frame clones appear in the TCRdb table, and some are missing; sequencing was by immunoSEQ multiplex PCR. Of about 100,000 clones listed, over 90% were seen once; the top ten hold 5%. This specimen consisted of peripheral blood, obtained on day 0 of AZD1222 vaccination. The source is an adult in good health.

The rearrangement uses TRBV15 and TRBJ1-1; the D is unclear. The V end was cut by 2 bases, the J end by 0 bases, with 10 bases between. CDR1 LNHNV and CDR2 YYDKDF come from the germline V gene (reference sequence). There are 15 residues in the CDR3. CDR3 coding DNA: TGTGCCACCAGCAGACCTACGTCTGTGAACACTGAAGCTTTCTTT. Translation: CATSRPTSVNTEAFF.

The V and J genes are TRBV30 and TRBJ2-1; 9 bases align to TRBD2. This CDR3 has 12 residues. Germline V lookup: CDR1 GTSNPN, CDR2 SVGIG (reference sequence). J lost 5 bases, V lost 7 bases, and 3 bases had no gene match. CDR3: CAFSGGDNEQFF. CDR3 DNA: TGTGCCTTTAGCGGGGGTGACAATGAGCAGTTCTTC.

The V call is TRBV19, the J call TRBJ1-2; the D gene is possibly TRBD1 (6 bases). The CDR3 spans 13 residues. Germline CDR1 is LNHDA and CDR2 is SQIVND (reference sequence). V gave up 4 bases and J gave up 7 bases, with 13 bases separating them. CDR3 protein: CASSSGTRFGYTF. The CDR3 DNA sequence: TGTGCCAGTAGTAGCGGGACACGCTTTGGCTACACCTTC.

The chain has TRBV5-1 and TRBJ2-5; the match to TRBD1 covers 7 bases. The ends lost 4 bases at V and 5 bases at J; junction bases unmatched: 20. The CDR3 runs 18 residues. The germline gives CDR1 SGHRS, CDR2 YFSETQ. The CDR3 DNA is TGCGCCAGCAGCCGGTTCCATGGACAGGCCAAGCTTGGGGAGACCCAGTACTTC. Encoded protein: CASSRFHGQAKLGETQYF.

Here the CDR3 reads CASSFVGDEQFF. The CDR3, as DNA: TGTGCCAGCAGTTTCGTGGGGGATGAGCAGTTCTTC. This sequence joins TRBV28 and TRBJ2-1; D is tentatively TRBD1 or TRBD2 (5 bases each). Trimming removed 3 bases at V and 8 bases at J, with 8 bases between. Germline loops: CDR1 MDHEN, CDR2 SYDVKM. The CDR3 extends over 12 amino acids.

The chain combines TRBV4-1 with TRBJ1-4; 9 bases are shared with TRBD1. V dropped 2 bases and J dropped 6; count of bases not matched to a gene: 7. The length of the CDR3 is 16 residues. CDR1 MGHRA and CDR2 YSYEKL come from the germline V gene. CDR3 nucleotides: TGCGCCAGCAGCCAAAGTTTTCGGGACAGGGATGAAAAACTGTTTTTT. Amino acids: CASSQSFRDRDEKLFF.

V gene TRBV11-1 combines with J gene TRBJ1-3; D not resolved. This CDR3 region has 13 residues. V was shortened by 3 bases and J by 0 bases, with 3 bases between the two germline ends. Germline V gene sequence: CDR1 SGHAT, CDR2 FQDESV (reference sequence). The CDR3 protein is CASSFYSGNTIYF. CDR3 bases: TGTGCCAGCAGCTTTTACTCTGGAAACACCATATATTTT.

The chain uses TRBV10-3 and TRBJ2-5; 7 bases line up with TRBD1. The CDR3 covers 16 residues. Germline V CDR1 and CDR2: ENHRY, SYGVKD. The J segment lost 4 bases and the V segment lost 1 base, leaving 9 bases of the junction unmatched. For the CDR3, the DNA is TGTGCCATCAGTGAGTTGGAGACAGGGACGGGAGAGACCCAGTACTTC. Protein: CAISELETGTGETQYF.

V is TRBV13 and J is TRBJ2-1; no clear D gene. CDR3 length: 15 amino acids. V lost 5 bases and J 10 bases, leaving 21 bases between the germline ends. Germline assignment: CDR1 PRHDT and CDR2 FYEKMQ (reference sequence). The CDR3 sequence is CASSQKQLHRYEQFF. For the CDR3, the DNA is TGTGCCAGCAGCCAGAAACAGCTCCATCGGTACGAGCAGTTCTTC. Looking up the rest from reference TRBV13 and TRBJ2-1 gives the full variable domain: AAGVIQSPRHLIKEKRETATLKCYPIPRHDTVYWYQQGPGQDPQFLISFYEKMQSDKGSIPDRFSAQQFSDYHSELNMSSLELGDSALYFCASSQKQLHRYEQFFGPGTRLTVL.

This clone has a single count. This chain connects TRBV5-1 to TRBJ2-6; D is possibly TRBD2 (6 bases). V lost 3 bases and J 8 bases, leaving 18 bases between the germline ends. The CDR3 contains 16 residues. Germline values: CDR1 SGHRS, CDR2 YFSETQ. The CDR3 here is CASSSRVSGGTNVLTF. Written as DNA, the CDR3 is TGCGCCAGCAGCTCCAGAGTCTCTGGAGGGACCAACGTCCTGACTTTC.

This clone was recorded once. The chain carries TRBV19 and TRBJ1-1; TRBD1 is a possible D gene (5 bases). The V gene's germline CDR1 is LNHDA and CDR2 SQIVND (reference sequence). Trimming pared 1 base from V and 12 bases from J, leaving 12 bases between. This CDR3 is 12 amino acids long. CDR3 in DNA: TGTGCCAGTAGTATAGGGGGGACGGCCCCTTTCTTT. Its protein is CASSIGGTAPFF. The full variable domain, completed using reference TRBV19 and TRBJ1-1, is DGGITQSPKYLFRKEGQNVTLSCEQNLNHDAMYWYRQDPGQGLRLIYYSQIVNDFQKGDIAEGYSVSREKKESFPLTVTSAQKNPTAFYLCASSIGGTAPFFGQGTRLTVV.

This clone was found once. The V and J genes are TRBV4-3 and TRBJ2-7; D is unresolved. CDR1 and CDR2 (germline): LGHNA, YSLEER. The CDR3 length is 16 residues. Trimming took 1 base from V and 0 from J, leaving 13 bases between them. The DNA of the CDR3 is TGCGCCAGCAGCCAAGGCTTGACGTCATACTCCTACGAGCAGTACTTC. Its translation is CASSQGLTSYSYEQYF.

The rearrangement joins TRBV28 to TRBJ1-5; TRBD1 might be the D (5 bases). This CDR3 region has 15 residues. Trimming pared 10 bases from V and 7 bases from J, leaving 23 bases between. Per the germline V gene, CDR1 is MDHEN and CDR2 is SYDVKM. CDR3 nucleotides: TGTGCCATTGCGAGGGACGGGCGCGAACCACAGCCCCAGCATTTT. Translated, it gives CAIARDGREPQPQHF. Based on the CDR3 plus reference TRBV28 and TRBJ1-5, the full variable domain is DVKVTQSSRYLVKRTGEKVFLECVQDMDHENMFWYRQDPGLGLRLIYFSYDVKMKEKGDIPEGYSVSREKKERFSLILESASTNQTSMYLCAIARDGREPQPQHFGDGTRLSIL.

The chain has TRBV6-6 and TRBJ2-7, with TRBD2 matching over 13 bases. The CDR3 is made up of 19 amino acids. V was pared by 5 bases and J by 0 bases, with 13 bases of the junction left unmatched. Germline loops: CDR1 MNHNY, CDR2 SVGAGI (reference sequence). As DNA, the CDR3 is TGTGCCAGCAGTCCATACGGACTAGCGGGAGTCCCTAGCTCCTACGAGCAGTACTTC. This sequence encodes CASSPYGLAGVPSSYEQYF.

This rearrangement joins TRBV3-1 (or the pseudogene TRBV3-2) to TRBJ1-1; D remains ambiguous. CDR1 LGHDT and CDR2 YNNKEL come from the germline V gene (reference sequence). CDR3 length: 14 residues. V lost 5 bases and J lost 8, with 18 bases in between. The CDR3, as DNA: TGTGCCAGCAGCTCGTTAAAGGGTTCTTTGGAAGCTTTCTTT. Its translation is CASSSLKGSLEAFF.

V is TRBV3-1 (or the pseudogene TRBV3-2) and J is TRBJ2-7; TRBD1 is a possible D gene (6 bases). The V end lost 1 base, the J end lost 6 bases, and 10 bases lay between the germline ends. Germline V lookup: CDR1 LGHDT, CDR2 YNNKEL (reference sequence). The CDR3 is 13 amino acids. CDR3 coding DNA: TGTGCCAGCAGCCAAGTTTTAGGGGGCGAGCAGTACTTC. This gives the protein CASSQVLGGEQYF.

The chain joins TRBV10-3 to TRBJ2-1, with D unresolved. V was pared by 8 bases and J by 2 bases, with 10 bases between. Germline V lookup: CDR1 ENHRY, CDR2 SYGVKD. The CDR3 totals 13 residues. CDR3 loop: CAIQWGTYNEQFF. The CDR3 DNA follows: TGTGCCATCCAGTGGGGTACCTACAATGAGCAGTTCTTC.

This sequence joins TRBV27 and TRBJ2-3; D is ambiguous. Germline V lookup: CDR1 MNHEY, CDR2 SMNVEV (reference sequence). The CDR3 consists of 12 residues. V lost 5 bases to trimming and J lost 5 bases, with 8 bases between them. CDR3 in amino acids: CASSLPGDTQYF. In nucleotides, the CDR3 is TGTGCCAGCAGTCTCCCGGGAGATACGCAGTATTTT.

This chain uses TRBV9 with TRBJ2-7; 9 bases are a match to TRBD1. The CDR3 length is 14 residues. Germline V lookup: CDR1 SGDLS, CDR2 YYNGEE. Trimming cost V 0 bases and J 4 bases; bases outside gene matches: 2. This chain's CDR3 is CASSVGTGVYEQYF. CDR3 in DNA: TGTGCCAGCAGCGTAGGGACAGGGGTATACGAGCAGTACTTC.

The chain carries TRBV19 and TRBJ1-1; no clear D. V shed 4 bases and J shed 7 bases, with 10 bases lying between them. This CDR3 comprises 12 residues. Germline V CDR1 and CDR2: LNHDA, SQIVND (reference sequence). The CDR3 is CASSTGLSEAFF. In DNA form, the CDR3 reads TGTGCCAGTAGTACTGGATTAAGTGAAGCTTTCTTT.

The J gene is TRBJ2-2, the V gene TRBV9, with D unresolved. The CDR3 has 15 residues. Between the trimmed V and J ends, which lost 0 bases and 7 bases, there was a span of 13 bases. Germline CDR1 is SGDLS and CDR2 is YYNGEE. Written as DNA, the CDR3 is TGTGCCAGCAGCGTAGGCGTCTCCTTAAACGGGGAGCTGTTTTTT. It codes for CASSVGVSLNGELFF.

The rearrangement joins TRBV6-5 to TRBJ1-6; 7 bases agree with TRBD1. Germline CDR1 reads MNHEY; CDR2 reads SVGAGI. Germline trimming cut 6 bases from V and 10 bases from J; bases unmatched to any gene: 3. CDR3 length equals 12 residues. The CDR3 region is CASSDRVSPLHF. The CDR3 DNA follows: TGTGCCAGCAGCGACAGGGTCTCACCCCTCCACTTT.

The rearrangement links TRBV19 to TRBJ1-4; the D gene is possibly TRBD1 (5 bases). In germline, CDR1 is LNHDA, CDR2 SQIVND (reference sequence). V lost 7 bases, J lost 4 bases, and 10 bases lay in between. The CDR3 spans 13 residues. Here the CDR3 reads CASTGTDNEKLFF. DNA for the CDR3: TGTGCCAGTACCGGGACGGATAATGAAAAACTGTTTTTT.

CDR3 residues: CASSKSVRESIGRPYEQYF. In DNA form, the CDR3 reads TGTGCCAGCAGCAAATCGGTGCGGGAGTCGATTGGGCGGCCCTACGAGCAGTACTTC. The chain recombines TRBV21-1 with TRBJ2-7; the table names TRBD2, a call not compared with the DNA. TRBV21-1 has pseudogene status. The CDR3 is 19 residues long.

This clone appeared once. V and J are TRBV6-2 or TRBV6-3 and TRBJ1-6; the D gene is possibly TRBD1 (5 bases). The CDR3 spans 14 residues. V lost 2 bases and J 10 bases, leaving 12 bases between the germline ends. The germline CDR1 and CDR2 sequences are MNHEY and SVGEGT. Here the CDR3 reads CASSYRGESSPLHF. The DNA of the CDR3 is TGTGCCAGCAGTTACAGAGGGGAATCGTCACCCCTCCACTTT.